This T cell receptor (beta chain) was captured in a study of T cell responses to AZD1222 COVID-19 vaccine. Study conclusions and caveats: Distributed over spike, vaccine-associated CD4 TCRs predominated at 160-218 and 743-854. Spike-specific TCR breadth and depth both grew after two AZD1222 doses. The reported proportion of spike-specific TCRs targeting unmutated variant regions was nearly half. Just a handful of AZD1222 recipients tested seropositive at baseline.

Profiled with immunoSEQ multiplex PCR; TCRdb holds only in-frame clones, not every one. The repertoire holds 150,000 to 200,000 clones, with roughly 91% as singletons. On this clone itself: Antigen unknown.

Germline assignment: CDR1 SGHKS and CDR2 YYEKEE (reference sequence). The J segment lost 7 bases and the V segment lost 4 bases, leaving 6 bases of the junction unmatched. The CDR3 length is 14 residues. The chain couples TRBV5-5 to TRBJ1-1; 11 bases match TRBD1. This specimen consisted of peripheral blood, obtained 28 days after the second AZD1222 dose. The TCR originated in an adult who received the AZD1222 COVID-19 vaccine. In nucleotides, the CDR3 is TGTGCCAGCAGCCGCTCGGACAGGGGGCTTGAAGCTTTCTTT. Its translation: CASSRSDRGLEAFF.